One and the same sample provided the 26 T cell receptor beta chains below, sequenced in a study of brain T cells in children with intractable seizures. The data were produced by immunoSEQ multiplex PCR, yet TCRdb's version contains in-frame clones alone and is incomplete. The sample gives just under 65,000 clones, approximately 95% of which show up once; roughly 0.38% is in the top ten. Sample: peripheral blood, taken at surgery. The receptors were sampled from a boy less than two years old with focal cortical dysplasia and intractable seizures.

J is TRBJ2-5 and V is TRBV5-1; maybe TRBD1 (6 bases). This CDR3 contains 16 residues. Trimming took off 1 base at V and 2 bases at J, with 15 bases between the two ends. Germline CDR1 reads SGHRS; CDR2 reads YFSETQ. DNA of the CDR3: TGCGCCAGCAGCTTGAATGGGGGCCAGACGCAAGAGACCCAGTACTTC. Protein product: CASSLNGGQTQETQYF.

This clone was detected once. This chain uses TRBV27 with TRBJ1-1; D call uncertain. This CDR3 is 13 amino acids long. Germline V lookup: CDR1 MNHEY, CDR2 SMNVEV (reference sequence). Deletions cut 5 bases from V and 4 bases from J, with 11 bases between. In nucleotides, the CDR3 is TGTGCCAGCAGTAACGTGGCAGGCACTGAAGCTTTCTTT. It codes for CASSNVAGTEAFF.

This chain joins TRBV28 and TRBJ2-3, with unresolved D. This CDR3 is built from 14 residues. Germline-derived CDR1 and CDR2 are MDHEN and SYDVKM. V gave up 10 bases and J gave up 3 bases, with 17 bases separating them. This CDR3 is CATTPARATDTQYF. The CDR3 DNA follows: TGTGCCACCACCCCAGCTAGAGCGACAGATACGCAGTATTTT.

CDR3 in DNA: TGTGCCAGCAGCCAATGGCGTTGGGGTAGCCAGCCCCAGCATTTT. Protein product: CASSQWRWGSQPQHF. V gene TRBV4-2 combines with J gene TRBJ1-5; D not resolved. The CDR3 length is 15 residues. V was cut by 2 bases and J by 7 bases, with 15 bases left in between. Germline V gives CDR1 LGHNA, CDR2 YNFKEQ.

V usage is TRBV10-2 and J usage is TRBJ1-6, with D hard to call. The V gene's germline CDR1 is WSHSY and CDR2 SAAADI. The CDR3 is 17 residues long. V dropped 3 bases and J dropped 4 bases, with 16 bases sitting between them. The CDR3 spells CASSDDLNSPYNSPLHF. The CDR3 coding sequence is TGCGCCAGCAGTGATGACCTCAACAGTCCTTATAATTCACCCCTCCACTTT.

This clone was observed once. The V gene is TRBV27, the J gene TRBJ2-7, with D tentatively TRBD1 (5 bases). The CDR3 is made up of 15 amino acids. The V end was cut by 0 bases, the J end by 0 bases, with 9 bases between. Looked up from germline, CDR1 is MNHEY and CDR2 is SMNVEV (reference sequence). The CDR3 is CASSLSPGLSYEQYF. CDR3 coding DNA: TGTGCCAGCAGTTTATCGCCAGGGCTCTCCTACGAGCAGTACTTC.

The chain combines TRBV18 with TRBJ1-1; D remains unclear. From germline, CDR1 is KGHSH and CDR2 LQKENI. Trimming cost V 4 bases and J 3 bases, with 9 bases left between them. CDR3 length: 13 amino acids. The chain's CDR3 is CASSQVGDTEAFF. DNA of the CDR3: TGTGCCAGCTCACAAGTCGGGGACACTGAAGCTTTCTTT.

The chain has TRBV14 and TRBJ2-4; D may be TRBD1 (6 bases). Germline V gene lookup returns CDR1 SGHDN and CDR2 FVKESK. The germline V and J ends were trimmed by 3 bases and 10 bases, with 19 bases remaining between them. The CDR3 runs 15 residues. CDR3 protein: CASSHRGHPSGIQYF. As DNA, the CDR3 is TGTGCCAGCAGCCACCGGGGACATCCGTCCGGGATTCAGTACTTC. The variable domain in full, with the rest retrieved from reference TRBV14 and TRBJ2-4, is EAGVTQFPSHSVIEKGQTVTLRCDPISGHDNLYWYRRVMGKEIKFLLHFVKESKQDESGMPNNRFLAERTGGTYSTLKVQPAELEDSGVYFCASSHRGHPSGIQYFGAGTRLSVL.

The J gene is TRBJ1-2, the V gene TRBV5-6; D is uncertain. The CDR3 extends over 12 amino acids. The V gene's germline CDR1 is SGHDT and CDR2 YYEEEE. V shed 0 bases and J shed 8 bases, with 8 bases lying between them. This CDR3 reads CASSLAVRGYTF. DNA for the CDR3: TGTGCCAGCAGCTTGGCCGTGCGGGGCTACACCTTC.

This clone appeared once. V is TRBV2 and J is TRBJ1-2; TRBD1 matches at 7 bases. This CDR3 contains 14 residues. Trimming took 4 bases from V and 4 from J; bases not matched to a gene: 6. Germline CDR1 and CDR2: SNHLY and FYNNEI. Written as DNA, the CDR3 is TGTGCCAGCAGTGTTCGAGGGGGCAGCTATGGCTACACCTTC. Translated: CASSVRGGSYGYTF.

V usage is TRBV15 and J usage is TRBJ1-4; 10 bases align to TRBD1. V trimming: 3 bases; J trimming: 4 bases; junction bases outside the gene matches: 2. The CDR3 extends over 15 amino acids. Germline V gene data show CDR1 as LNHNV and CDR2 as YYDKDF (reference sequence). CDR3 bases: TGTGCCACCAGCAGGGGACAGGGGTTTAATGAAAAACTGTTTTTT. It encodes CATSRGQGFNEKLFF. Together with reference TRBV15 and TRBJ1-4, the CDR3 gives the full variable domain: DAMVIQNPRYQVTQFGKPVTLSCSQTLNHNVMYWYQQKSSQAPKLLFHYYDKDFNNEADTPDNFQSRRPNTSFCFLDIRSPGLGDTAMYLCATSRGQGFNEKLFFGSGTQLSVL.

This chain joins TRBV5-1 and TRBJ1-5; 7 bases align to TRBD1. This CDR3 has 16 amino acids. Germline V CDR1 and CDR2: SGHRS, YFSETQ. V lost 4 bases and J lost 7; bases outside the gene matches: 14. The DNA for the CDR3 is TGCGCCAGCAGCCTGAGTGGGACAGACCTCGGGCAGCCCCAGCATTTT. Its protein is CASSLSGTDLGQPQHF.

The table lists this clone with a count of one. The rearrangement uses TRBV3-1 (or the pseudogene TRBV3-2) and TRBJ2-3; D is perhaps TRBD1 or TRBD2 (5 bases each). This CDR3 is 13 amino acids long. Per the germline V gene, CDR1 is LGHDT and CDR2 is YNNKEL (reference sequence). Trimming removed 1 base from V and 4 bases from J, with 6 bases in between. CDR3 sequence: CASSQVGADTQYF. The DNA of the CDR3 is TGTGCCAGCAGCCAAGTGGGGGCAGATACGCAGTATTTT.

The chain is built from TRBV28 and TRBJ2-6; no reliable D call. Germline V gene sequence: CDR1 MDHEN, CDR2 SYDVKM. This CDR3 contains 16 residues. V lost 2 bases and J lost 0, with 8 bases in between. The CDR3 DNA follows: TGTGCCAGCAGTTTAGGCCGATACTCTGGGGCCAACGTCCTGACTTTC. It translates to CASSLGRYSGANVLTF.

This sequence joins TRBV4-2 and TRBJ2-3; the match to TRBD2 covers 12 bases. CDR3 size: 15 residues. The J segment lost 6 bases and the V segment lost 5 bases, leaving 6 bases of the junction unmatched. Germline lookup yields CDR1 LGHNA and CDR2 YNFKEQ. CDR3 nucleotide sequence: TGTGCCAGCAGCGATGCTAGCGGGAGGGCCGATACGCAGTATTTT. Its translation: CASSDASGRADTQYF.

The chain couples TRBV5-1 to TRBJ2-5; D might be TRBD2 (6 bases). V was clipped by 4 bases and J by 9 bases, with 19 bases between them. Germline values: CDR1 SGHRS, CDR2 YFSETQ. The CDR3 covers 14 residues. The CDR3 nucleotides are TGCGCCAGCAGCCACGGAGGGGACGGGGTTGCCCAGTACTTC. Its protein is CASSHGGDGVAQYF.

The chain uses TRBV6-5 and TRBJ2-5; perhaps TRBD1 as D (6 bases). CDR1 is MNHEY, CDR2 SVGAGI, per germline. This CDR3 contains 14 residues. V gave up 4 bases and J gave up 5 bases, with 14 bases separating them. CDR3 sequence reads: CASSSSGVRETQYF. The CDR3, as DNA: TGTGCCAGCAGTTCCTCAGGGGTCCGTGAGACCCAGTACTTC.

V usage is TRBV7-9 and J usage is TRBJ2-4; TRBD1 is a possible D gene (6 bases). The CDR3 is 16 residues long. Trimming took 5 bases from V and 0 from J, leaving 14 bases between them. The germline V gene has CDR1 SEHNR and CDR2 FQNEAQ (reference sequence). Here the CDR3 DNA reads TGTGCCAGCAGCCGTTTGACAGGTTTAGCCAAAAACATTCAGTACTTC. Its translation is CASSRLTGLAKNIQYF.

The rearrangement uses TRBV6-5 and TRBJ1-2, with TRBD1 as a possible D gene (6 bases). The CDR3 extends over 14 amino acids. With 7 bases removed from V and 5 bases from J, the gap between germline ends came to 17 bases. From germline, CDR1 is MNHEY and CDR2 SVGAGI. The CDR3 loop reads CASTQDRQGYGYTF. In DNA, the CDR3 is TGTGCCAGCACCCAGGATCGGCAGGGGTATGGCTACACCTTC.

CDR3 amino acids: CASSLARVETQYF. The CDR3, as DNA: TGCGCCAGCAGCTTGGCCAGGGTAGAGACCCAGTACTTC. This chain connects TRBV5-1 to TRBJ2-5; TRBD1 might be the D (5 bases). Germline V gene data show CDR1 as SGHRS and CDR2 as YFSETQ. V lost 0 bases to trimming and J lost 4 bases, with 7 bases between them. The CDR3 consists of 13 residues. The full variable domain, in which reference TRBV5-1 and TRBJ2-5 provide the parts outside the CDR3, is KAGVTQTPRYLIKTRGQQVTLSCSPISGHRSVSWYQQTPGQGLQFLFEYFSETQRNKGNFPGRFSGRQFSNSRSEMNVSTLELGDSALYLCASSLARVETQYFGPGTRLLVL.

In the case of this clone: An end of the junction does not agree with germline; a read error may underlie this. The chain has TRBV24-1 and TRBJ2-7; D assignment may be TRBD1 or TRBD2 (5 bases each). The CDR3 covers 15 residues. Germline CDR1 KGHDR, CDR2 SFDVKD. The CDR3 is CATSHLGVGSYEQYF. As DNA, the CDR3 is TGTGCCACCAGTCATTTGGGGGTGGGCTCCTACGAGCAGTACTTC.

The chain employs TRBV7-2 and TRBJ1-1; D gene unclear. Deletions cut 3 bases from V and 6 bases from J, with 11 bases between. The CDR3 is 13 amino acids. Per the germline V gene, CDR1 is SGHTA and CDR2 is FQGNSA. CDR3 protein: CASSFGRRAEAFF. The CDR3 DNA follows: TGTGCCAGCAGCTTCGGACGGAGGGCTGAAGCTTTCTTT.

The rearrangement uses TRBV5-4 and TRBJ2-7; 7 bases match TRBD1. CDR1 is SGHNT and CDR2 is YYREEE in the germline V gene (reference sequence). The CDR3 sequence is 14 residues long. V trimming: 5 bases; J trimming: 0 bases; junction bases outside the gene matches: 5. The CDR3 coding sequence is TGTGCCAGCAGTTTAGACAGGGCCTCCTACGAGCAGTACTTC. Translation gives CASSLDRASYEQYF.

This clone came up once. This chain uses TRBV5-1 with TRBJ2-7; D is ambiguous. This CDR3 is 13 amino acids long. V was clipped by 4 bases and J by 3 bases, with 11 bases between them. CDR1 and CDR2 (germline): SGHRS, YFSETQ. CDR3 sequence (DNA): TGCGCCAGCAGCACTAACATAGACTACGAGCAGTACTTC. Protein product: CASSTNIDYEQYF.

Note on this clone: Other DNA sequences of this sample code for an identical CDR3. The chain uses TRBV5-6 and TRBJ1-5; D is uncertain. The CDR3 totals 16 residues. Germline V gene data show CDR1 as SGHDT and CDR2 as YYEEEE. Trimming shortened V by 0 bases and J by 0 bases, and 10 bases separated the two germline ends. The CDR3 DNA reads TGTGCCAGCAGCTTGGGTGTGTTCTATAGCAATCAGCCCCAGCATTTT. This translates into CASSLGVFYSNQPQHF.

V gene TRBV12-3 or TRBV12-4 combines with J gene TRBJ2-7, with unresolved D. This CDR3 has 12 residues. V was trimmed by 2 bases and J by 5 bases, leaving 7 bases between them. The CDR3 is CASSLIRHEQYF. The CDR3 nucleotides are TGTGCCAGCAGTTTAATTCGACACGAGCAGTACTTC.